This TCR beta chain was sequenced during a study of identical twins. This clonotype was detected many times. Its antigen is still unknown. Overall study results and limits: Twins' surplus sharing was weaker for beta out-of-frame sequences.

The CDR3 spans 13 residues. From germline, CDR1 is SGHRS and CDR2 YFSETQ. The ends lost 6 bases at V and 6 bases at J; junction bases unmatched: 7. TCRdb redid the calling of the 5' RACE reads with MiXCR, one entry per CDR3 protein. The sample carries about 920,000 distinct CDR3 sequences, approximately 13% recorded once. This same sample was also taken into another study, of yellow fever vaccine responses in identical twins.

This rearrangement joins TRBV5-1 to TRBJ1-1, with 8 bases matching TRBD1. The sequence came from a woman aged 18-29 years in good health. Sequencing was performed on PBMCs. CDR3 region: CASMRTGIPEAFF. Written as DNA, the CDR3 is TGCGCCAGCATGCGGACAGGGATCCCTGAAGCTTTCTTT. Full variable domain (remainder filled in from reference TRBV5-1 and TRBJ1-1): KAGVTQTPRYLIKTRGQQVTLSCSPISGHRSVSWYQQTPGQGLQFLFEYFSETQRNKGNFPGRFSGRQFSNSRSEMNVSTLELGDSALYLCASMRTGIPEAFFGQGTRLTVV.